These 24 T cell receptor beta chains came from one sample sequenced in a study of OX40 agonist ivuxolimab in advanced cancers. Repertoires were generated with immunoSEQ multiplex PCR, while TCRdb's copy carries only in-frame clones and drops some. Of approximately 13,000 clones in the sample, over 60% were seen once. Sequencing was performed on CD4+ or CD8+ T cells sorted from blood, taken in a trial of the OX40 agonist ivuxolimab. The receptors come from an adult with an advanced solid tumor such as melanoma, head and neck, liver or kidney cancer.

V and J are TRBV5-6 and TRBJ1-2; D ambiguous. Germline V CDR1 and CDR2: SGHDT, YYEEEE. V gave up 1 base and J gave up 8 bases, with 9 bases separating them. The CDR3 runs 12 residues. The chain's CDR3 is CASSLLGLGYTF. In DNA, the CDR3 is TGTGCCAGCAGCTTGTTAGGGCTGGGCTACACCTTC.

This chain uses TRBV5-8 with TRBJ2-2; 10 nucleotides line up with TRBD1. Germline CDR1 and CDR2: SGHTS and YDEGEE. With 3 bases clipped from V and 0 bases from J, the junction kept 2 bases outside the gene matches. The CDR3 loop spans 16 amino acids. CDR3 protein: CASSSTGGSNTGELFF. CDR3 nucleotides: TGTGCCAGCAGCTCGACAGGGGGCTCGAACACCGGGGAGCTGTTTTTT.

The CDR3 reads CASSPQAGDGRDTQYF. CDR3 DNA: TGTGCCAGCAGTCCCCAGGCAGGGGACGGCAGAGATACGCAGTATTTT. This rearrangement joins TRBV11-2 to TRBJ2-3; D is possibly TRBD1 (6 bases). V was shortened by 6 bases and J by 5 bases, with 21 bases between the two germline ends. The CDR3 length is 16 residues. Germline V CDR1 and CDR2: SGHAT, FQNNGV.

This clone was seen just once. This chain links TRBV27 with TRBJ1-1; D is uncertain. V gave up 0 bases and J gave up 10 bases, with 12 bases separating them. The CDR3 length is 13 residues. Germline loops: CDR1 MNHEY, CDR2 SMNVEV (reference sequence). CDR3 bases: TGTGCCAGCAGTTTATCGTTAGGAGGATCAGCTTTCTTT. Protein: CASSLSLGGSAFF.

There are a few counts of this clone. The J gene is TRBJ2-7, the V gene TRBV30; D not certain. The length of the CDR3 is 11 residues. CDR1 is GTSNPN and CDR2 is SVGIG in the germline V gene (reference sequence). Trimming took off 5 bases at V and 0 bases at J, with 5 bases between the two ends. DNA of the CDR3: TGTGCCTGGCAGACCTCCTACGAGCAGTACTTC. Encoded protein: CAWQTSYEQYF.

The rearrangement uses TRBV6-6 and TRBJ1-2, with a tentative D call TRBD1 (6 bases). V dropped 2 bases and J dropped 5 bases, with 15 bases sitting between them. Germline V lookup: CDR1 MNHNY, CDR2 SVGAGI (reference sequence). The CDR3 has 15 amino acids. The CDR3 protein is CASSYAPGDRYGYTF. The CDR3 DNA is TGTGCCAGCAGTTACGCCCCAGGGGATCGGTATGGCTACACCTTC.

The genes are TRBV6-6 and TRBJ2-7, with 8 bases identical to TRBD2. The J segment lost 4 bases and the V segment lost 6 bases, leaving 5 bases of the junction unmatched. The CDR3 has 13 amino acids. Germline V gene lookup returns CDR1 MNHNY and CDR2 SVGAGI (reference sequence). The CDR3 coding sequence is TGTGCCAGCAGATTAGCGGGAAGGTACGAGCAGTACTTC. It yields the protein CASRLAGRYEQYF.

CDR3 DNA: TGTGCCAGCAGCGTAGACAGGGCGACCTACAATGAGCAGTTCTTC. It codes for CASSVDRATYNEQFF. The chain recombines TRBV9 with TRBJ2-1, with D possibly TRBD1 on 6 matching bases. The V and J ends lost 0 bases and 2 bases respectively, with 9 bases between them. Germline lookup yields CDR1 SGDLS and CDR2 YYNGEE. CDR3 length: 15 amino acids.

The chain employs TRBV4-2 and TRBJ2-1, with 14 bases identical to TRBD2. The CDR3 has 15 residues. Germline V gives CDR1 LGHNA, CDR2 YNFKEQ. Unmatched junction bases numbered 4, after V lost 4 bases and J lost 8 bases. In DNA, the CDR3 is TGTGCCAGCAGCCCGGGACTAGCGGGAGTGGATGAGCAGTTCTTC. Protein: CASSPGLAGVDEQFF.

The CDR3 DNA is TGTGCCAGCAGCGCCTCAGACAGGGGAGGTGCAGATACGCAGTATTTT. It yields the protein CASSASDRGGADTQYF. The chain is built from TRBV9 and TRBJ2-3, with TRBD1 matching 8 bases. There are 16 residues in the CDR3. V trimming: 3 bases; J trimming: 4 bases; junction bases outside the gene matches: 10. Per the germline V gene, CDR1 is SGDLS and CDR2 is YYNGEE.

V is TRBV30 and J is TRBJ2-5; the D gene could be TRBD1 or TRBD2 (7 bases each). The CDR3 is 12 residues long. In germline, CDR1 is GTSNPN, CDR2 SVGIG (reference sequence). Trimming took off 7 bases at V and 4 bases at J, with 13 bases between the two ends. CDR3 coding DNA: TGTGCCTTTACAGGGGAGGGAGAGACCCAGTACTTC. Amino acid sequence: CAFTGEGETQYF.

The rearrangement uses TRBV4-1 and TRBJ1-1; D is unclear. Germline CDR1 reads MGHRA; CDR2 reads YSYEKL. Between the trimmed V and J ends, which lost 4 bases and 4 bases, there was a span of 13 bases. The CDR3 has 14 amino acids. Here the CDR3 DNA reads TGCGCCAGCAGCCCAAGTGGGAGCCGCACTGAAGCTTTCTTT. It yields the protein CASSPSGSRTEAFF.

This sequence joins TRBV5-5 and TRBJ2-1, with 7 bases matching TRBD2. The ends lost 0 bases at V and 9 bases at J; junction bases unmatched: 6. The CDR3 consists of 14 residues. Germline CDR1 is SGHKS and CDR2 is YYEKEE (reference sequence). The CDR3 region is CASSLAITGGEQFF. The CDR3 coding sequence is TGTGCCAGCAGCTTGGCTATAACGGGAGGTGAGCAGTTCTTC.

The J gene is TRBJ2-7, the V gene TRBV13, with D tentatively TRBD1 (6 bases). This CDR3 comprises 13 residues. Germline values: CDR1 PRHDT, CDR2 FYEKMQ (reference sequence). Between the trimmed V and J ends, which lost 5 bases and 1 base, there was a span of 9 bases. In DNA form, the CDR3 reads TGTGCCAGCAGCCGACAGGATTCCTACGAGCAGTACTTC. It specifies CASSRQDSYEQYF.

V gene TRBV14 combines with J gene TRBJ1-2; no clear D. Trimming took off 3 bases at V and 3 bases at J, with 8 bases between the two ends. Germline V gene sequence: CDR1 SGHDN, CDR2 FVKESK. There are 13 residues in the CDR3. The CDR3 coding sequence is TGTGCCAGCAGCCAGTGGACGGACTATGGCTACACCTTC. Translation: CASSQWTDYGYTF.

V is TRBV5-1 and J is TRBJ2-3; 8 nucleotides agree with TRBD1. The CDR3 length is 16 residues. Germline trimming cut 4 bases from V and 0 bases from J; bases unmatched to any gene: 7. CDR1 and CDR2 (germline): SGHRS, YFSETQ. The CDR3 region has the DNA TGCGCCAGCAGCCCGGGACAGGACTTTAGCACAGATACGCAGTATTTT. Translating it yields CASSPGQDFSTDTQYF. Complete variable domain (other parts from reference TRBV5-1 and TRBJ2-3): KAGVTQTPRYLIKTRGQQVTLSCSPISGHRSVSWYQQTPGQGLQFLFEYFSETQRNKGNFPGRFSGRQFSNSRSEMNVSTLELGDSALYLCASSPGQDFSTDTQYFGPGTRLTVL.

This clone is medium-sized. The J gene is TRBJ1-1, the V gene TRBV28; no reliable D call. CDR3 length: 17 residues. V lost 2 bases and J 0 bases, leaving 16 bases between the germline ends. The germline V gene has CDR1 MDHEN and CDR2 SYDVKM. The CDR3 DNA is TGTGCCAGCAGTTTAGGGCCGCTTCCCGTTATGAACACTGAAGCTTTCTTT. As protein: CASSLGPLPVMNTEAFF.

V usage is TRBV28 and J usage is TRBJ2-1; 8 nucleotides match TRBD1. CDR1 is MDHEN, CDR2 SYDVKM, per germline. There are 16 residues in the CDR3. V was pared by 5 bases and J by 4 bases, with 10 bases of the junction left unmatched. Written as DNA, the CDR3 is TGTGCCAGCAGTCCCCGGGTCAGGGGGCGATACAATGAGCAGTTCTTC. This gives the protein CASSPRVRGRYNEQFF.

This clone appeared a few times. The CDR3, as DNA: TGCAGCGCTGGACTAGCGGACTCCTACAATGAGCAGTTCTTC. Amino acids: CSAGLADSYNEQFF. The rearrangement links TRBV29-1 to TRBJ2-1; 10 bases agree with TRBD2. CDR1 and CDR2 from the germline V gene are SQVTM and ANQGSEA. Trimming removed 7 bases from V and 0 bases from J; junction bases left unmatched: 3. This CDR3 has 14 amino acids.

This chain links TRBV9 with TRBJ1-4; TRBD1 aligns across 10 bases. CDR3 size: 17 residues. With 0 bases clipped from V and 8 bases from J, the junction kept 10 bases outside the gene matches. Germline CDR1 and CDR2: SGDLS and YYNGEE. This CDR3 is CASSVGTGGRLNEKLFF. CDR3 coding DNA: TGTGCCAGCAGCGTAGGGACAGGGGGACGTTTGAACGAAAAACTGTTTTTT.

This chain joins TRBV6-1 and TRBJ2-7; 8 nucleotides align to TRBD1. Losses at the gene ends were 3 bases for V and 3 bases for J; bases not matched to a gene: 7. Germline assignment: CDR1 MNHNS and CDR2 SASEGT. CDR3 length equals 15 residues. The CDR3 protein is CASSDGQGFLYEQYF. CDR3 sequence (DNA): TGTGCCAGCAGTGATGGACAGGGATTTCTCTACGAGCAGTACTTC.

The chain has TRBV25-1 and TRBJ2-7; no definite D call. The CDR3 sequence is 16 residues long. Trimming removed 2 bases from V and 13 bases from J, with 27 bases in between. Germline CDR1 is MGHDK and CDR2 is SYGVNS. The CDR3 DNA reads TGTGCCAGCAGTGAAGGTGGTAAAGGGCTGCAGGACCACGCCTACTTC. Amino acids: CASSEGGKGLQDHAYF.

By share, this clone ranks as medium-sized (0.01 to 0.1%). The CDR3 here is CASSLSAWGALNYGYTF. CDR3 bases: TGTGCCAGCAGTTTATCCGCATGGGGGGCCTTAAACTATGGCTACACCTTC. V is TRBV11-2 and J is TRBJ1-2, with D possibly being TRBD1 (6 bases). This CDR3 region has 17 residues. With 6 bases removed from V and 2 bases from J, the gap between germline ends came to 22 bases. Germline V gives CDR1 SGHAT, CDR2 FQNNGV.

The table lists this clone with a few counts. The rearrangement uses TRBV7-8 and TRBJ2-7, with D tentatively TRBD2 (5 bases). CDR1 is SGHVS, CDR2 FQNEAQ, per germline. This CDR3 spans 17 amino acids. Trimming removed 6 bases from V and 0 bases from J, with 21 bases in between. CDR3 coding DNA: TGTGCCAGCAGTCCCGAAGGTATCGGGGAAAACTCCTACGAGCAGTACTTC. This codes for CASSPEGIGENSYEQYF.